Shown below are 13 T cell receptor beta chains from a single sample sequenced in a study of blood T cell repertoires in COVID-19 (dated by TCRdb to between 2020 and 2021). Libraries were prepared through the immunoSEQ multiplex PCR assay. What TCRdb holds here is the immuneACCESS table cut down to in-frame rearrangements. Part of the clones is not present; checked against another copy, under half of the missing clones reflect an unresolved V gene, and the others are unexplained. This sample is represented by 90,000 to 150,000 clones; about 91% of them were singletons. The ten top clones hold 0.88% of the sample. The sequencing sample was made of peripheral blood. The receptors stem from a woman between 50 and 59 years old with active or convalescent COVID-19.

V usage is TRBV2 and J usage is TRBJ2-1; 9 nucleotides match TRBD2. With V trimmed by 7 bases and J by 2 bases, 3 bases remained unmatched. The germline CDR1 and CDR2 sequences are SNHLY and FYNNEI. There are 14 residues in the CDR3. CDR3 loop: CASMREGAYNEQFF. CDR3 in DNA: TGTGCCAGCATGCGGGAGGGTGCCTACAATGAGCAGTTCTTC.

The rearrangement joins TRBV5-1 to TRBJ2-7, with 11 bases lining up with TRBD2. Germline V gene data show CDR1 as SGHRS and CDR2 as YFSETQ. CDR3 length equals 14 residues. After removal of 4 bases from V and 7 bases from J, the junction contained 7 bases not matched to a gene. CDR3 in DNA: TGCGCCAGCAGCGGGACTAGCGGAGGGGGGGAGCAGTACTTC. Translating gives CASSGTSGGGEQYF.

The CDR3 DNA reads TGTGCCATCAGCCCTTCCGGGGAGGGGAACTATGGCTACACCTTC. Its translation is CAISPSGEGNYGYTF. This chain connects TRBV10-3 to TRBJ1-2; a weak D match, TRBD1 (5 bases). This CDR3 comprises 15 residues. V was clipped by 6 bases and J by 2 bases, with 16 bases between them. Germline CDR1 reads ENHRY; CDR2 reads SYGVKD.

The table lists this clone with many counts. CDR3 amino acids: CASNRGSSYNEQFF. DNA for the CDR3: TGTGCCAGCAACAGGGGGAGCTCCTACAATGAGCAGTTCTTC. The V and J genes are TRBV25-1 and TRBJ2-1, with TRBD1 matching 8 bases. J was trimmed by 0 bases and V by 7 bases; bases with no gene match: 2. The CDR3 totals 14 residues. Germline V lookup: CDR1 MGHDK, CDR2 SYGVNS. The whole variable domain, filled in from reference TRBV25-1 and TRBJ2-1, reads EADIYQTPRYLVIGTGKKITLECSQTMGHDKMYWYQQDPGMELHLIHYSYGVNSTEKGDLSSESTVSRIRTEHFPLTLESARPSHTSQYLCASNRGSSYNEQFFGPGTRLTVL.

V is TRBV4-3 and J is TRBJ2-5, with 8 bases aligning to TRBD1. The CDR3 is 15 residues long. V gave up 0 bases and J gave up 10 bases; unmatched junction bases: 10. In germline, CDR1 is LGHNA, CDR2 YSLEER. The chain's CDR3 is CASSQENRGIGGQYF. The CDR3 nucleotides are TGCGCCAGCAGCCAAGAAAACAGGGGGATTGGGGGCCAGTACTTC.

The V call is TRBV19, the J call TRBJ2-7, with 7 bases that match TRBD1. Germline V gives CDR1 LNHDA, CDR2 SQIVND (reference sequence). The CDR3 covers 14 residues. J lost 7 bases, V lost 5 bases, and 11 bases had no gene match. Written as DNA, the CDR3 is TGTGCCAGTAGTGGGACAGCCCAAGGGCCGGAGCAGTACTTC. This codes for CASSGTAQGPEQYF.

This clone was observed once. The rearrangement uses TRBV7-2 and TRBJ1-3, with no clear D. There are 17 residues in the CDR3. V lost 2 bases and J lost 0, with 14 bases in between. Germline-derived CDR1 and CDR2 are SGHTA and FQGNSA. The chain's CDR3 is CASSLQIQIFSGNTIYF. DNA of the CDR3: TGTGCCAGCAGCTTACAGATTCAAATTTTCTCTGGAAACACCATATATTTT. Variable domain in full (rest from reference TRBV7-2 and TRBJ1-3): GAGVSQSPSNKVTEKGKDVELRCDPISGHTALYWYRQSLGQGLEFLIYFQGNSAPDKSGLPSDRFSAERTGGSVSTLTIQRTQQEDSAVYLCASSLQIQIFSGNTIYFGEGSWLTVV.

V usage is TRBV3-1 (or the pseudogene TRBV3-2) and J usage is TRBJ1-6, with D unresolved. The germline V gene has CDR1 LGHDT and CDR2 YNNKEL (reference sequence). This CDR3 has 17 residues. V shed 0 bases and J shed 7 bases, with 16 bases lying between them. CDR3 DNA: TGTGCCAGCAGCCAAGAAGTTTGGGGAGGGAGGAATTCACCCCTCCACTTT. Translating gives CASSQEVWGGRNSPLHF.

V and J are TRBV19 and TRBJ2-5, with 8 bases that match TRBD1. V lost 6 bases to trimming and J lost 3 bases; unmatched junction nucleotides: 3. CDR3 size: 13 residues. Looked up from germline, CDR1 is LNHDA and CDR2 is SQIVND (reference sequence). CDR3 protein: CASRQGVEETQYF. CDR3 coding DNA: TGTGCCAGTAGACAGGGGGTAGAAGAGACCCAGTACTTC.

The chain recombines TRBV28 with TRBJ1-3; no reliable D call. V was trimmed by 3 bases and J by 0 bases, leaving 6 bases between them. There are 14 residues in the CDR3. Looked up from germline, CDR1 is MDHEN and CDR2 is SYDVKM. CDR3: CASSLRSSGNTIYF. CDR3 nucleotide sequence: TGTGCCAGCAGTTTGCGGAGCTCTGGAAACACCATATATTTT.

The genes are TRBV5-5 and TRBJ1-1; D uncertain. The CDR3 has 13 residues. The V end lost 1 base, the J end lost 7 bases, and 11 bases lay between the germline ends. Per the germline V gene, CDR1 is SGHKS and CDR2 is YYEKEE (reference sequence). CDR3 region: CASSLRRENEAFF. DNA for the CDR3: TGTGCCAGCAGCTTGCGACGGGAAAATGAAGCTTTCTTT.

The chain is built from TRBV12-5 and TRBJ2-1; tentative D call: TRBD2 (5 bases). The germline gives CDR1 LGHNT, CDR2 FRNRAP. V lost 8 bases, J lost 3 bases, and 14 bases lay in between. The CDR3 has 14 amino acids. The DNA of the CDR3 is TGTGCTAGTCAGTGGGAGAACGGCTACAATGAGCAGTTCTTC. It translates to CASQWENGYNEQFF. The variable domain in full, with the rest retrieved from reference TRBV12-5 and TRBJ2-1, is DARVTQTPRHKVTEMGQEVTMRCQPILGHNTVFWYRQTMMQGLELLAYFRNRAPLDDSGMPKDRFSAEMPDATLATLKIQPSEPRDSAVYFCASQWENGYNEQFFGPGTRLTVL.

In its sample, this clone was seen a few times. The chain carries TRBV3-1 (or the pseudogene TRBV3-2) and TRBJ1-1; D might be TRBD1 (5 bases). V was cut by 3 bases and J by 0 bases, with 17 bases left in between. CDR3 size: 17 residues. CDR1 and CDR2 from the germline V gene are LGHDT and YNNKEL (reference sequence). The CDR3 DNA sequence: TGTGCCAGCAGCCAGGGTTTTGGGGGGAACATGAACACTGAAGCTTTCTTT. Its protein is CASSQGFGGNMNTEAFF.